This TCR beta chain was sequenced in a study of a mutant IDH1 vaccine in newly diagnosed glioma (dated by TCRdb to about 2021). Study-wide context: Eight vaccinations were administered to patients in weeks 1, 3, 5, 7, 11, 15, 19 and 23, corresponding to visits V03 through V10. Prior to enrollment, patients had been given standard therapy consisting of radiotherapy alone, temozolomide alone, or radiochemotherapy with temozolomide, with the combination given to most patients. For exploratory analyses, approximately 25 treated patients had longitudinal TCRB deep sequencing done wherever samples were available. Of the 25 to 40 patients who were treated, around 60% were male and approximately 40% were female, and the mean age was about 37 years. Vaccination began 4-6 weeks after radiotherapy alone, or alongside temozolomide cycles in the chemotherapy-containing groups. Peripheral blood samples were drawn at six visits, namely V03 (baseline), V05, V07, V10, V12 and V13.

What this sample's time point label stands for: week 5, during vaccination. Every vaccine dose consisted of 300 ug of a 20-mer mutant IDH1 peptide in Montanide, administered subcutaneously together with topical imiquimod. Donors had newly diagnosed WHO grade 3 or 4 IDH1-mutant astrocytomas with loss of nuclear ATRX. The samples were drawn from NOA16, a multicentre, single-arm, open-label phase I trial in Germany that tested a mutant IDH1 peptide vaccine in humans for the first time. The DNeasy Blood and Tissue Kit was used to extract genomic DNA from EDTA blood for TCRB sequencing. Library prep was done by the immunoSEQ multiplex PCR assay. Following the manufacturer's protocol, the hsTCRB Kit was used to amplify rearranged TCR beta chain sequences. TCRB libraries were sequenced on an Illumina MiSeq. In the authors' own workflow: Demultiplexing, trimming and gene mapping were performed with the kit vendor's proprietary platform. The table was pulled from immuneACCESS by TCRdb, which kept in-frame rearrangements only. Such tables lose some clones; where checked, under half of the loss comes from unresolved V genes, and the rest has no known cause. D and trimming come from the DNA, and the V and J calls and clone size come from that table. This sample is represented by around 58,000 clones; approximately 80% of them were singletons. The ten largest clonotypes hold about 3.3% of the sample.

Findings and caveats that apply to the study as a whole: Immune responses induced by the vaccine were seen in approximately 93% of patients across multiple MHC alleles. Pseudoprogression appeared unrelated to alterations in the top peripheral T cell clonotypes detected by TCRB sequencing. The authors noted that analyses of patient blood samples could not be reproduced because of sample limitations. PBMC samples for TCRB deep sequencing were selected based on availability.

The CDR3 runs 14 amino acids, cysteine and phenylalanine included. Of all the DNA, just the CDR3 is kept, 42 bases in frame from base 1. Via the germline V gene, CDR1 is MGHRA and CDR2 YSYEKL. Between the V and J ends, shortened by 4 bases and 3 bases respectively, the junction contains 12 bases. As for this clone: The target of this receptor is not known. No base-level quality is on record; no much larger clone is a single base apart.

Recombination connected TRBV4-1 to TRBJ2-5; a tentative D call is TRBD1 (6 bases match). This TCR came from a man aged 25 to 45 with glioma. This specimen consisted of PBMCs, obtained from a glioma patient whose treatment included an IDH1 peptide vaccine. The CDR3 region has the sequence CASSPLWTEETQYF. The nucleotides are TGCGCCAGCAGCCCACTTTGGACAGAAGAGACCCAGTACTTC.